Listed here are 32 T cell receptor beta chains from one sample, sequenced in a study of human versus mouse CDR3 diversity and MHC coevolution. Data came from immunoSEQ multiplex PCR; TCRdb stores just in-frame clones and leaves some out. The table shows 80,000 or so clones, with over 85% occurring only once. Sequenced: naive CD4+ T cells from blood. Subset reported: CD45RO-negative CD62L-positive naive CD4 T cells. These receptors all stem from a person aged 25-75 years in good health.

The chain combines TRBV27 with TRBJ2-1; D unclear. V gave up 3 bases and J gave up 0 bases, with 9 bases separating them. This CDR3 region has 15 residues. Germline V gene data show CDR1 as MNHEY and CDR2 as SMNVEV (reference sequence). This CDR3 is CASSFSTSSYNEQFF. The CDR3 bases are TGTGCCAGCAGTTTCTCCACGAGCTCCTACAATGAGCAGTTCTTC.

The chain has TRBV29-1 and TRBJ1-1, with D unclear. CDR1 is SQVTM and CDR2 is ANQGSEA in the germline V gene. V was shortened by 4 bases and J by 11 bases, with 5 bases between the two germline ends. This CDR3 has 8 residues. This CDR3 is CSVGVAFF. The DNA for the CDR3 is TGCAGCGTTGGCGTGGCTTTCTTT.

The genes are TRBV7-2 and TRBJ1-5, with 9 positions matching TRBD1. Unmatched junction bases numbered 13, after V lost 4 bases and J lost 3 bases. The CDR3 sequence is 18 residues long. The germline V gene encodes CDR1 SGHTA and CDR2 FQGNSA. CDR3 protein: CASSSKTGTGSSNQPQHF. The CDR3 nucleotides are TGTGCCAGCAGCTCAAAGACCGGGACAGGGAGTTCCAATCAGCCCCAGCATTTT.

V gene TRBV5-8 combines with J gene TRBJ1-2; D is perhaps TRBD1 (5 bases). This CDR3 is 14 amino acids long. Germline CDR1 is SGHTS and CDR2 is YDEGEE. Trimming removed 4 bases at V and 5 bases at J, with 15 bases between. The chain's CDR3 is CASSIIRQFYGYTF. The DNA of the CDR3 is TGTGCCAGCAGCATTATCAGACAGTTTTATGGCTACACCTTC.

This chain links TRBV7-2 with TRBJ2-1; 8 bases match TRBD2. Germline V CDR1 and CDR2: SGHTA, FQGNSA. V lost 3 bases to trimming and J lost 5 bases; unmatched junction nucleotides: 3. The CDR3 has 14 amino acids. Here the CDR3 DNA reads TGTGCCAGCAGCTTGCGGCGGGGGGACAATGAGCAGTTCTTC. Its protein is CASSLRRGDNEQFF.

This sequence joins TRBV18 and TRBJ1-5; the match to TRBD1 covers 7 bases. Germline CDR1 is KGHSH and CDR2 is LQKENI. This CDR3 is 15 amino acids long. Unmatched junction bases numbered 4, after V lost 1 base and J lost 4 bases. The CDR3 loop is CASSPQTGLNQPQHF. The CDR3 DNA reads TGTGCCAGCTCACCACAGACAGGGCTGAATCAGCCCCAGCATTTT.

The chain combines TRBV2 with TRBJ1-4; no clear D. Germline CDR1 reads SNHLY; CDR2 reads FYNNEI. Trimming took off 2 bases at V and 11 bases at J, with 18 bases between the two ends. The CDR3 has 15 amino acids. DNA of the CDR3: TGTGCCAGCAGTGAAATATGGGCTCAAGGATCGAAACTGTTTTTT. This encodes CASSEIWAQGSKLFF.

The rearrangement links TRBV9 to TRBJ1-4; 11 positions agree with TRBD1. Germline CDR1 SGDLS, CDR2 YYNGEE. This CDR3 has 13 residues. The V segment lost 0 bases and the J segment 15 bases; nucleotides outside the gene matches: 4. The CDR3 nucleotides are TGTGCCAGCAGCGTAGAGGACAGGGGGCCAGTGTTTTTT. Translated, it gives CASSVEDRGPVFF. Full variable domain (rest looked up from reference TRBV9 and TRBJ1-4): DSGVTQTPKHLITATGQRVTLRCSPRSGDLSVYWYQQSLDQGLQFLIQYYNGEERAKGNILERFSAQQFPDLHSELNLSSLELGDSALYFCASSVEDRGPVFFGSGTQLSVL.

The chain combines TRBV7-9 with TRBJ2-3; TRBD2 might be the D (6 bases). Germline V gene sequence: CDR1 SEHNR, CDR2 FQNEAQ (reference sequence). The CDR3 runs to 15 residues. Trimming shortened V by 0 bases and J by 2 bases, and 9 bases separated the two germline ends. DNA for the CDR3: TGTGCCAGCAGCTTAGCAACGGGGGACACAGATACGCAGTATTTT. This translates into CASSLATGDTDTQYF.

The rearrangement uses TRBV5-1 and TRBJ1-4; D is ambiguous. The CDR3 has 14 amino acids. CDR1 is SGHRS, CDR2 YFSETQ, per germline. The germline V and J ends were trimmed by 0 bases and 5 bases, with 8 bases remaining between them. The DNA of the CDR3 is TGCGCCAGCAGCTTGGACAGTACAAATGAAAAACTGTTTTTT. Amino acid sequence: CASSLDSTNEKLFF.

A single count supports this clone. This sequence joins TRBV7-2 and TRBJ2-1, with D tentatively TRBD2 (7 bases). The V gene's germline CDR1 is SGHTA and CDR2 FQGNSA. The CDR3 is made up of 13 amino acids. Between the trimmed V and J ends, which lost 7 bases and 7 bases, there was a span of 14 bases. CDR3 DNA: TGTGCCAGCACCACCGGGGGGCGTAATGAGCAGTTCTTC. Residues: CASTTGGRNEQFF.

The chain has TRBV4-3 and TRBJ1-5; D might be TRBD1 (5 bases). The V gene lost 0 bases and the J gene lost 9 bases, with 21 bases spanning the gap. This CDR3 has 17 residues. Germline assignment: CDR1 LGHNA and CDR2 YSLEER. CDR3: CASSQDITPQGSGPQHF. As DNA, the CDR3 is TGCGCCAGCAGCCAAGACATCACGCCCCAGGGTTCGGGGCCCCAGCATTTT.

This clone was recorded only once. V gene TRBV5-1 combines with J gene TRBJ2-1, with D possibly TRBD2 on 5 matching bases. V lost 0 bases and J lost 0, with 7 bases in between. Germline V lookup: CDR1 SGHRS, CDR2 YFSETQ. This CDR3 is 15 amino acids long. CDR3 loop: CASSLEGDSYNEQFF. CDR3 coding DNA: TGCGCCAGCAGCTTGGAGGGAGACTCCTACAATGAGCAGTTCTTC.

This clone showed up just once. The J gene is TRBJ2-2, the V gene TRBV6-6; the D is unclear. Per the germline V gene, CDR1 is MNHNY and CDR2 is SVGAGI (reference sequence). The CDR3 is 12 residues long. V lost 2 bases, J lost 5 bases, and 3 bases lay in between. This chain's CDR3 is CASSYLTGELFF. For the CDR3, the DNA is TGTGCCAGCAGTTACCTAACCGGGGAGCTGTTTTTT.

J is TRBJ2-1 and V is TRBV9; 8 bases are a match to TRBD2. The J segment lost 3 bases and the V segment lost 0 bases, leaving 5 bases of the junction unmatched. The germline V gene has CDR1 SGDLS and CDR2 YYNGEE. The CDR3 contains 16 residues. DNA for the CDR3: TGTGCCAGCAGCGTAGTGTCTAGCGGGCTCTACAATGAGCAGTTCTTC. Its protein product is CASSVVSSGLYNEQFF.

This rearrangement joins TRBV5-4 to TRBJ1-1, with D perhaps TRBD1 (5 bases). The V and J ends lost 3 bases and 6 bases respectively, with 21 bases between them. The CDR3 has 16 amino acids. CDR1 is SGHNT, CDR2 YYREEE, per germline (reference sequence). CDR3 nucleotides: TGTGCCAGCAGCTCATCAACAGGAGCAACACTATCTGAAGCTTTCTTT. This gives the protein CASSSSTGATLSEAFF.

The DNA for the CDR3 is TGTGCCAGCCTCCTTAAATACAGGGGGATCACAGATACGCAGTATTTT. Its translation: CASLLKYRGITDTQYF. The chain links TRBV5-6 to TRBJ2-3; TRBD1 agrees at 8 bases. The CDR3 has 16 amino acids. The J segment lost 2 bases and the V segment lost 7 bases, leaving 12 bases of the junction unmatched. CDR1 is SGHDT, CDR2 YYEEEE, per germline. Based on the CDR3 plus reference TRBV5-6 and TRBJ2-3, the full variable domain is DAGVTQSPTHLIKTRGQQVTLRCSPKSGHDTVSWYQQALGQGPQFIFQYYEEEERQRGNFPDRFSGHQFPNYSSELNVNALLLGDSALYLCASLLKYRGITDTQYFGPGTRLTVL.

V usage is TRBV7-2 and J usage is TRBJ2-1; 7 bases map to TRBD2. Trimming cost V 0 bases and J 7 bases; bases outside gene matches: 12. This CDR3 has 17 residues. CDR1 is SGHTA and CDR2 is FQGNSA in the germline V gene. CDR3 amino acids: CASSLASGTPNQNEQFF. CDR3 sequence (DNA): TGTGCCAGCAGCTTAGCAAGCGGGACGCCAAATCAGAATGAGCAGTTCTTC.

This chain connects TRBV6-5 to TRBJ2-7; 7 nucleotides match TRBD1. V lost 6 bases to trimming and J lost 8 bases; unmatched junction nucleotides: 10. Germline CDR1 reads MNHEY; CDR2 reads SVGAGI. CDR3 length: 13 amino acids. CDR3 amino acids: CASSFDTGDKQYF. The CDR3 DNA sequence: TGTGCCAGCAGCTTCGATACAGGGGACAAGCAGTACTTC.

The rearrangement uses TRBV7-6 and TRBJ1-1; TRBD1 might be the D (6 bases). Germline CDR1 is SGHVS and CDR2 is FNYEAQ. Trimming pared 1 base from V and 2 bases from J, leaving 17 bases between. The CDR3 covers 17 residues. The CDR3 reads CASSLVGGAGANTEAFF. Here the CDR3 DNA reads TGTGCCAGCAGCTTAGTAGGGGGGGCAGGTGCAAACACTGAAGCTTTCTTT.

This clone was observed once. The CDR3 sequence: CASSQHILASHEQYF. The CDR3, as DNA: TGTGCCAGCAGCCAACACATACTAGCGTCCCACGAGCAGTACTTC. The chain links TRBV14 to TRBJ2-5; 7 positions agree with TRBD2. The DNA matches TRBJ2-7 better at its end, which makes the J call doubtful. The CDR3 runs to 15 residues. Germline V gene data show CDR1 as SGHDN and CDR2 as FVKESK.

This chain joins TRBV7-2 and TRBJ2-7, with 10 bases fitting TRBD1. Germline V gives CDR1 SGHTA, CDR2 FQGNSA. Trimming at V came to 5 bases and at J to 7 bases, leaving 5 bases not matched to a gene. The length of the CDR3 is 13 residues. The CDR3 loop is CASSTGQGDEQYF. Here the CDR3 DNA reads TGTGCCAGCAGCACCGGACAGGGGGATGAGCAGTACTTC.

The V gene is TRBV6-1, the J gene TRBJ2-7; 7 nucleotides agree with TRBD1. Germline trimming cut 11 bases from V and 1 base from J; bases unmatched to any gene: 5. CDR1 is MNHNS, CDR2 SASEGT, per germline. The CDR3 length is 12 residues. The CDR3 DNA reads as TGTGCCGGCCGGGACAGTTCCTACGAGCAGTACTTC. Translating gives CAGRDSSYEQYF.

The chain uses TRBV18 and TRBJ1-1; D perhaps matches TRBD1 (5 bases). V was trimmed by 2 bases and J by 6 bases, leaving 13 bases between them. The CDR3 is 14 residues long. Per germline, CDR1 KGHSH and CDR2 LQKENI. The CDR3 DNA is TGTGCCAGCTCACCAGGGGGACTCGGCCCTGAAGCTTTCTTT. Amino acid sequence: CASSPGGLGPEAFF.

The chain joins TRBV6-5 to TRBJ1-3, with a possible D match to TRBD1 (5 bases). The CDR3 has 15 amino acids. The germline V and J ends were trimmed by 4 bases and 8 bases, with 18 bases remaining between them. Germline-derived CDR1 and CDR2 are MNHEY and SVGAGI. As DNA, the CDR3 is TGTGCCAGCAGTTCCCAGACAGACCCGGGGGACACCATATATTTT. This encodes CASSSQTDPGDTIYF.

This chain's CDR3 is CASSSSGLSYEQYF. In DNA, the CDR3 is TGTGCCAGCAGCTCCTCCGGGTTATCCTACGAGCAGTACTTC. The V call is TRBV9, the J call TRBJ2-7; no definite D call. Germline V gene data show CDR1 as SGDLS and CDR2 as YYNGEE. The CDR3 consists of 14 residues. V shed 4 bases and J shed 1 base, with 12 bases lying between them.

The chain recombines TRBV11-3 with TRBJ2-7; D not certain. V dropped 5 bases and J dropped 3 bases, with 11 bases sitting between them. The CDR3 is 13 residues long. CDR1 SGHNT and CDR2 YENEEA come from the germline V gene. The CDR3 loop reads CASSVTTDYEQYF. CDR3 DNA sequence: TGTGCCAGCAGCGTTACTACCGACTACGAGCAGTACTTC.

This chain joins TRBV9 and TRBJ1-3; a possible D gene is TRBD1 (6 bases). The CDR3 has 16 amino acids. Trimming removed 4 bases from V and 1 base from J, with 15 bases in between. Germline V gene lookup returns CDR1 SGDLS and CDR2 YYNGEE. CDR3 region: CASSSGQTLSGNTIYF. Here the CDR3 DNA reads TGTGCCAGCAGCTCCGGACAGACTTTATCTGGAAACACCATATATTTT.

This clone was seen once. The rearrangement links TRBV5-1 to TRBJ2-3, with 11 bases fitting TRBD1. Trimming removed 4 bases from V and 6 bases from J; junction bases left unmatched: 4. The germline gives CDR1 SGHRS, CDR2 YFSETQ. There are 14 residues in the CDR3. The CDR3 sequence: CASSTGQGVDTQYF. In DNA, the CDR3 is TGCGCCAGCAGCACGGGACAGGGGGTGGATACGCAGTATTTT.

This sequence joins TRBV29-1 and TRBJ1-1, with TRBD1 identical over 9 bases. Per the germline V gene, CDR1 is SQVTM and CDR2 is ANQGSEA. J was trimmed by 0 bases and V by 7 bases; bases with no gene match: 9. The CDR3 covers 15 residues. The CDR3 nucleotides read TGCAGCGCAAGACAGGGGGAGACGGTGAACACTGAAGCTTTCTTT. It yields the protein CSARQGETVNTEAFF.

The V and J genes are TRBV27 and TRBJ2-5; the match to TRBD1 covers 7 bases. Trimming took 6 bases from V and 2 from J; bases not matched to a gene: 3. Germline assignment: CDR1 MNHEY and CDR2 SMNVEV (reference sequence). This CDR3 region has 13 residues. The DNA of the CDR3 is TGTGCCAGCAGCCCGGACAGGCAAGAGACCCAGTACTTC. Protein product: CASSPDRQETQYF.

The chain employs TRBV28 and TRBJ1-2; TRBD1 aligns across 7 bases. Germline trimming cut 1 base from V and 8 bases from J; bases unmatched to any gene: 7. The CDR3 is 14 amino acids. From germline, CDR1 is MDHEN and CDR2 SYDVKM. The CDR3 is CASSLSTGAGGYTF. The CDR3 DNA reads TGTGCCAGCAGTTTATCAACAGGGGCCGGCGGCTACACCTTC.